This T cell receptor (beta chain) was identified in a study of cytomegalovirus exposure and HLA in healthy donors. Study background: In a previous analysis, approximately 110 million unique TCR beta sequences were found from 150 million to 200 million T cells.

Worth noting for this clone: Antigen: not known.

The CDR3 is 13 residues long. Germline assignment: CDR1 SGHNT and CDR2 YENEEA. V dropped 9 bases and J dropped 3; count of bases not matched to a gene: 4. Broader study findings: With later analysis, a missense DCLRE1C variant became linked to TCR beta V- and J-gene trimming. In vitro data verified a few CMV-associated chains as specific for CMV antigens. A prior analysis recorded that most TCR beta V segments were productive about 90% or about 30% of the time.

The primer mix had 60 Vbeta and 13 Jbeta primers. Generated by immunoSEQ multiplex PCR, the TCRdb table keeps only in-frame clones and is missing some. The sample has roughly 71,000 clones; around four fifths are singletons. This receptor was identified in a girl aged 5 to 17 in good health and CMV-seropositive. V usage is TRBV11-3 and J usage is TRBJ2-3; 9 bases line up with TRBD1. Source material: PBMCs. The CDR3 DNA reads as TGTGCCAGTTCAGGACAGGGGACAGATACGCAGTATTTT. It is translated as CASSGQGTDTQYF.